This T cell receptor (beta chain) was captured by sequencing in a study of T-cell memory formation after mild COVID-19. Findings and limits, study-wide: Balance between CD4 and CD8 was seen in clones contracting day 15 to 85, and a CD4+ lean was seen in later expanders. CD4+ contracting clones were mainly CM and EM; CD8+ ones, EMRA. Memory sampled before infection contained some responding clones, suggesting cross-reactive memory joined.

V lost 5 bases and J 5 bases, leaving 4 bases between the germline ends. The CDR3 consists of 11 residues. The germline V gene has CDR1 LNHDA and CDR2 SQIVND (reference sequence). Comment on this clonotype: The antigen remains unidentified.

A single record per CDR3 protein comes from TCRdb applying MiXCR to the 5' RACE reads. There are roughly 130,000 distinct CDR3 sequences in the sample; over 15% occur only once, and approximately 4.7% lies in the top ten. Source material: PBMCs or a T cell subset sorted from them (not recorded which). This chain links TRBV19 with TRBJ2-1; D gene uncertain. This TCR derives from a man younger than 30 who had mild COVID-19 (a few samples of this study predate the infection). Cell type and time point are not known. In DNA form, the CDR3 reads TGTGCCAGTAGTTGGAACAATGAGCAGTTCTTC. Its translation is CASSWNNEQFF.